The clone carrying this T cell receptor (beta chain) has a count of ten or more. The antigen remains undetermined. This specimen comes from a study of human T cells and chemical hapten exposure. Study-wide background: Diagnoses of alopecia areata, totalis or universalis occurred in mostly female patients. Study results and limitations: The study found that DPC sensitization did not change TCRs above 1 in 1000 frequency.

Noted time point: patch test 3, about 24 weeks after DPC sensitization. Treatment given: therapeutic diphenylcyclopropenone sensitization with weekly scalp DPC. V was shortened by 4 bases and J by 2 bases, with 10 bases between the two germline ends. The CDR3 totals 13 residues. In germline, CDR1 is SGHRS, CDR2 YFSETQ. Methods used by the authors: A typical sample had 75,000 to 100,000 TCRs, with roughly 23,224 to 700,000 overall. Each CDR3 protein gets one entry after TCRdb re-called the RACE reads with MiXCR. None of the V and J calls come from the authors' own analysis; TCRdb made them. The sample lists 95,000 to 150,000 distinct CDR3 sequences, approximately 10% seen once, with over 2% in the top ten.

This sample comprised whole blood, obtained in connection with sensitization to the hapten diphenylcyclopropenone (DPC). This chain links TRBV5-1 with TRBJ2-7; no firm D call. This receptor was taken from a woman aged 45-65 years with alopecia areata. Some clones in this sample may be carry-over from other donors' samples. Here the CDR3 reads CASSKDPTYEQYF. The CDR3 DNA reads TGCGCCAGCAGCAAAGACCCCACCTACGAGCAGTACTTC.